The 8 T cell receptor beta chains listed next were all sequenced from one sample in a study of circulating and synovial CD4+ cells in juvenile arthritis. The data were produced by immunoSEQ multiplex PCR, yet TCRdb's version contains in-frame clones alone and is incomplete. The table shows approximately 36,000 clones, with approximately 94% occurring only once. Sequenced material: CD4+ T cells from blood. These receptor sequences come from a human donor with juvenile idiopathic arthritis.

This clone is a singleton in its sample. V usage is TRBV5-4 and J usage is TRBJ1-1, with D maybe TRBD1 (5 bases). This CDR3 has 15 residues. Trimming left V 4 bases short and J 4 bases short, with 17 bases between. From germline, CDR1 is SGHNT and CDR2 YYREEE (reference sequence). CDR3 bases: TGTGCCAGCAGCAGCCCCGGGGCGGGGTTCACTGAAGCTTTCTTT. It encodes CASSSPGAGFTEAFF.

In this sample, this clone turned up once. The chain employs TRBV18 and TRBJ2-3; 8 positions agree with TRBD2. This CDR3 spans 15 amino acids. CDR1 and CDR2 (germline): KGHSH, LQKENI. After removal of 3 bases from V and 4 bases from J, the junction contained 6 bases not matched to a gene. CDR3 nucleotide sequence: TGTGCCAGCTCACCGGGGACGGGGGGGTCAGATACGCAGTATTTT. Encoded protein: CASSPGTGGSDTQYF.

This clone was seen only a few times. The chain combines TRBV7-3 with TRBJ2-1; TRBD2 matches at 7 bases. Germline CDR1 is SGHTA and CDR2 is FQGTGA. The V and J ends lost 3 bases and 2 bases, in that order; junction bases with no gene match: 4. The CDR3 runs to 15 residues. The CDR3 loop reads CASSFTGGPYNEQFF. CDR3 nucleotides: TGTGCCAGCAGCTTCACGGGGGGACCCTACAATGAGCAGTTCTTC. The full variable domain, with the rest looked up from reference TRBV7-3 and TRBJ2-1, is GAGVSQTPSNKVTEKGKYVELRCDPISGHTALYWYRQSLGQGPEFLIYFQGTGAADDSGLPNDRFFAVRPEGSVSTLKIQRTERGDSAVYLCASSFTGGPYNEQFFGPGTRLTVL.

CDR3 coding DNA: TGTGCCAGCAGCTCAGCCCTGGGACAGGGTAACTATGGCTACACCTTC. It yields the protein CASSSALGQGNYGYTF. V and J are TRBV11-1 and TRBJ1-2; 9 positions agree with TRBD1. Germline V gene sequence: CDR1 SGHAT, CDR2 FQDESV (reference sequence). CDR3 length: 16 residues. The trim removed 4 bases at V and 1 base at J, leaving 7 bases unmatched. Filled out from reference TRBV11-1 and TRBJ1-2, the complete variable domain reads EAEVAQSPRYKITEKSQAVAFWCDPISGHATLYWYRQILGQGPELLVQFQDESVVDDSQLPKDRFSAERLKGVDSTLKIQPAELGDSAMYLCASSSALGQGNYGYTFGSGTRLTVV.

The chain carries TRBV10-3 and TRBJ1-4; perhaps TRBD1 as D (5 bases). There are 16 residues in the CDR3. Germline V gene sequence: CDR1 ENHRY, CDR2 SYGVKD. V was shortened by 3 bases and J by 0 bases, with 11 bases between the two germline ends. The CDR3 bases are TGTGCCATCAGTGAAAGTGGGGGGGCAACTAATGAAAAACTGTTTTTT. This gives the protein CAISESGGATNEKLFF.

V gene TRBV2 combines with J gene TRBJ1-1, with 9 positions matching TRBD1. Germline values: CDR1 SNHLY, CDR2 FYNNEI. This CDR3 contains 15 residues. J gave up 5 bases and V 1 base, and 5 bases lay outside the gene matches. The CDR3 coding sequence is TGTGCCAGCAGTGAAGAACAGGGGGCGGTGACTGAAGCTTTCTTT. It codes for CASSEEQGAVTEAFF.

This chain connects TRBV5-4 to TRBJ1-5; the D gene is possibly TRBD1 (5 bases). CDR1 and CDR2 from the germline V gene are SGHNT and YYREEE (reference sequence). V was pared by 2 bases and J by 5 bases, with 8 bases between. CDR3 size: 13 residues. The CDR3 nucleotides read TGTGCCAGCAGCTTCGGGGGGGATCAGCCCCAGCATTTT. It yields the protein CASSFGGDQPQHF.

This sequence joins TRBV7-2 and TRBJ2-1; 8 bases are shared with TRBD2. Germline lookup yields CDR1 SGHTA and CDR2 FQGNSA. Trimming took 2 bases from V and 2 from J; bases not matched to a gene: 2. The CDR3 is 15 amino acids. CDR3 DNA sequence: TGTGCCAGCAGCTTATTAGCGGGACCCTACAATGAGCAGTTCTTC. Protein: CASSLLAGPYNEQFF.